Here is one T cell receptor beta chain with its context. This clonotype was observed many times. The antigen this receptor binds is unknown. No clone much larger than this one lies a single base away; base qualities are absent. This entry is derived from a study of T cells in Graves' hyperthyroidism and ophthalmopathy (dated 2019 in TCRdb). With respect to the entire study: Peripheral blood was collected at initial diagnosis, before any treatment. After blood sampling, hyperthyroidism patients were treated with methimazole at a starting dose of 30 mg daily, and ophthalmopathy patients were treated with high-dose intravenous methylprednisolone. TCR V-J signatures able to tell the groups apart were searched for in a discovery cohort of approximately 95 patients, of whom 43 had Graves' ophthalmopathy and 55 to 60 had stable Graves' hyperthyroidism. Thyroid tissue and blood T-cell repertoires from six Graves' hyperthyroidism patients were also compared in the study. Prospective prediction of ophthalmopathy was tested in an independent validation cohort consisting of under 20 hyperthyroidism patients and around 16 patients who later progressed to ophthalmopathy. The approximately 97 discovery patients were randomly divided into training and test sets at a 7:3 ratio. TCR Vbeta CDR3 sequencing of some 140 peripheral blood samples (43 ophthalmopathy, about 80 hyperthyroidism and 17 progressor patients) is reported in the paper. Broader findings and caveats from the paper: Sample size was not statistically predetermined, and blinding of investigators to group allocation was not performed. A model built on a 13 V-J signature distinguished ophthalmopathy from stable hyperthyroidism, reaching about 89% sensitivity and approximately 83% specificity in cross-validation and 80%/75% in testing. Blood samples also contained most of the expanded thyroid clonotypes (frequency above 0.001), which suggests that blood repertoires may reflect thyroid immune responses. In validation, the model predicted progression to ophthalmopathy with over 65% sensitivity and about 73% specificity, a median of around six months before onset.

In the ophthalmopathy patients, disease was moderately to severely active, with a Clinical Activity Score of 3 or more, a NOSPECS grade of 4 or more, and a duration of less than 3 months. Patients with uncontrolled infections, other autoimmune diseases, pregnancy or lactation were excluded. Clinical symptoms, serum thyroxine and TRAb, thyroid ultrasound, and orbital computed tomography formed the basis for the diagnoses. PBMCs were separated from approximately 10 ml of fresh peripheral blood using Ficoll-Paque density gradient centrifugation. Total RNA was extracted using Trizol reagent, and RNA quality was assessed on an Agilent 2100 Bioanalyzer. The CDR3 covers 11 residues, taking in both the cysteine and the phenylalanine. Just the 33-base CDR3 DNA is kept, in frame starting at base 1. The germline V gene (reference sequence) gives CDR1 as GTSNPN and CDR2 as SVGIG. The V and J ends are trimmed by 0 bases and 11 bases, leaving 10 bases between them.

The TCR beta CDR3 regions were amplified from RNA transcripts. The first round of RT-PCR for the TCR CDR3 was performed with the HTBI primer set and the Qiagen OneStep RT-PCR kit. The libraries were constructed in a second round of multiplex PCR and then size-selected and purified. Sequencing of the libraries was done on an Illumina HiSeq2000 using paired-end 100 bp reads. Regarding the original processing steps: SOAPnuke was used to process the raw data, removing reads that contained adapters or uncalled bases, had a mean Phred below 15, or lacked an exact match to the constant primer or identifier. High-quality paired reads were merged using COPE v1.2.5, and each unique nucleotide sequence was defined as a clonotype. MiTCR v1.1 was used to align the clonotypes against IMGT TRBV, TRBD and TRBJ reference segments. The analysis included only V-J combinations with a frequency above 0.0001, which together covered more than 98% of the repertoires. A TCS score was defined as the ratio of F50 (clonal expansion) to E x V (chaos), with BLOSUM62-based TCRdist applied between CDR3 peptides within each V-J. Welch's t-statistics and random forest reduced several hundred V-J features to under 15, which were used in a naive Bayes classifier (R e1071). TCRdb reprocessed the public reads (quality trimming at Q25 with fastp, clone calling with MiXCR) and kept in-frame beta chains. Records with the same CDR3 protein are collapsed into one entry carrying the most frequent genes and DNA. TCRdb's processing, not the study's, gives the V and J calls here. This sample lists about 270,000 distinct CDR3 sequences; about 20% were detected once. Clones ranked in the top ten supply roughly 60% of the sample.

Specimen: blood. This sequence originates from a man aged 30 to 39 with Graves' ophthalmopathy. The sequence links TRBV30 to TRBJ1-1, with the D gene call left open. The DNA reads as follows: TGTGCCTGGAGTGTAGGGCAGTGGGCTTTCTTT. This yields the protein CAWSVGQWAFF.